This T cell receptor (beta chain) originates from a study of T cells in women clearing cervical HPV infection. Across the whole study: Case blood drawn at lesion detection; control blood after infection cleared.

On this clone itself: Read data end 3 residues before the CDR3 end; the end is taken from the germline J gene.

Genomic DNA, averaging about 1,200 ng per sample, yielded TCR beta CDR3 via immunoSEQ. Method: immunoSEQ multiplex PCR; TCRdb's copy keeps in-frame clones and lacks some. The sample shows roughly 40,000 clones, and more than 1% sits with its ten largest clones. CDR1 and CDR2 (germline): PRHDT, FYEKMQ (reference sequence). The CDR3 covers 13 residues. The V end lost 4 bases, the J end lost 3 bases, and 7 bases lay between the germline ends. The clonotype originates from a woman between 18 and 70 years old with a cervical HPV16 infection that either progressed to CIN3+ or cleared (not recorded which). The chain links TRBV13 to TRBJ1-3; D remains unclear. The sample taken for sequencing was blood buffy coat. The part of the CDR3 DNA that was read is TGTGCCAGCAGCTCCCACGGTGGAAACACC. It codes for CASSSHGGNT. The whole CDR3 sequence reads CASSSHGGNTIYF.